This entry lists 15 T cell receptor beta chains sequenced from one sample in a study of cytomegalovirus exposure and HLA in healthy donors listed by TCRdb under 2017. The library was produced with the immunoSEQ multiplex PCR assay. For the multiplex PCR, a mixture combining 60 forward primers for TCR Vbeta segments and 13 reverse primers for TCR Jbeta segments was used. Sourced from immuneACCESS, this table was stored by TCRdb with only in-frame sequences that have V and J called. A share of the clones is absent; for the studies checked, an unresolved V gene accounts for under half, and the remainder has no known explanation. This sample comprises 100,000 to 150,000 clones, about 10% of them detected only once. The ten largest clones take up 4% to 5% of the sample. The specimen sequenced was PBMCs. These receptors were taken from a woman in her late teens or twenties in good health and CMV-seropositive.

The count of this clone is one. The chain couples TRBV5-4 to TRBJ2-1, with TRBD1 identical over 9 bases. The V gene's germline CDR1 is SGHNT and CDR2 YYREEE (reference sequence). V lost 2 bases and J lost 8; bases outside the gene matches: 5. The CDR3 is 14 residues long. DNA of the CDR3: TGTGCCAGCAGCTTTGGACAGGGGATTGATGAGCAGTTCTTC. As protein: CASSFGQGIDEQFF.

The chain carries TRBV19 and TRBJ2-7, with TRBD2 identical over 7 bases. This CDR3 contains 15 residues. After removal of 2 bases from V and 2 bases from J, the junction contained 6 bases not matched to a gene. CDR1 and CDR2 from the germline V gene are LNHDA and SQIVND (reference sequence). The CDR3 region has the DNA TGTGCCAGTAGTATAAGCCTAGCGGTACCCTACGAGCAGTACTTC. This encodes CASSISLAVPYEQYF.

This clone was seen a handful of times. The chain joins TRBV6-5 to TRBJ2-1; 10 bases agree with TRBD2. Germline loops: CDR1 MNHEY, CDR2 SVGAGI. CDR3 length: 13 residues. Trimming removed 8 bases from V and 3 bases from J; junction bases left unmatched: 1. The CDR3 nucleotides read TGTGCCAGCTGGACTAGCGGCTACAATGAGCAGTTCTTC. It translates to CASWTSGYNEQFF.

CDR3: CASSLSLAESYEQYF. CDR3 DNA sequence: TGTGCCAGCAGTTTATCGCTAGCGGAGTCCTACGAGCAGTACTTC. This chain links TRBV27 with TRBJ2-7; TRBD2 matches 7 bases. Germline CDR1 is MNHEY and CDR2 is SMNVEV (reference sequence). This CDR3 is built from 15 residues. Germline trimming cut 0 bases from V and 1 base from J; bases unmatched to any gene: 3.

The chain employs TRBV20-1 and TRBJ1-1; D unclear. V lost 2 bases, J lost 6 bases, and 7 bases lay in between. Germline V CDR1 and CDR2: DFQATT, SNEGSKA (reference sequence). The CDR3 contains 11 residues. The CDR3 DNA reads TGCAGTGCTAGACTTGGCCCTGAAGCTTTCTTT. This gives the protein CSARLGPEAFF.

V gene TRBV9 combines with J gene TRBJ2-1; D is perhaps TRBD1 (5 bases). V lost 0 bases and J 3 bases, leaving 13 bases between the germline ends. CDR3 length equals 16 residues. Germline V gene lookup returns CDR1 SGDLS and CDR2 YYNGEE. This CDR3 reads CASSVVGETGYNEQFF. The CDR3 DNA is TGTGCCAGCAGCGTAGTAGGGGAAACGGGCTACAATGAGCAGTTCTTC.

This clone has more than one count but fewer than ten. The chain has TRBV28 and TRBJ1-4, with D uncertain. The CDR3 is 15 residues long. Per the germline V gene, CDR1 is MDHEN and CDR2 is SYDVKM. Trimming took off 4 bases at V and 0 bases at J, with 9 bases between the two ends. This CDR3 is CASSSPVATNEKLFF. DNA of the CDR3: TGTGCCAGCAGTTCCCCGGTTGCAACTAATGAAAAACTGTTTTTT.

V gene TRBV27 combines with J gene TRBJ2-3; D is ambiguous. CDR3 length equals 12 residues. Germline V gene sequence: CDR1 MNHEY, CDR2 SMNVEV (reference sequence). With 6 bases removed from V and 10 bases from J, the gap between germline ends came to 14 bases. This CDR3 reads CASSPQQWPQYF. The CDR3 DNA follows: TGTGCCAGCAGCCCTCAACAGTGGCCGCAGTATTTT.

This chain uses TRBV19 with TRBJ2-7; 9 bases agree with TRBD2. V was pared by 5 bases and J by 3 bases, with 14 bases of the junction left unmatched. CDR3 length: 17 residues. CDR1 is LNHDA and CDR2 is SQIVND in the germline V gene (reference sequence). Written as DNA, the CDR3 is TGTGCCAGTAGTGGCGCCTACACTAGCGGGCACTACTACGAGCAGTACTTC. It yields the protein CASSGAYTSGHYYEQYF.

Only a few counts were recorded for this clone. V gene TRBV5-1 combines with J gene TRBJ1-2, with 7 bases identical to TRBD1. V dropped 4 bases and J dropped 4; count of bases not matched to a gene: 13. There are 16 residues in the CDR3. Germline V lookup: CDR1 SGHRS, CDR2 YFSETQ. The CDR3 DNA reads as TGCGCCAGCAGCCCAACACCGACAGGGCTGGGCTATGGCTACACCTTC. The encoded protein is CASSPTPTGLGYGYTF. Filled out from reference TRBV5-1 and TRBJ1-2, the complete variable domain reads KAGVTQTPRYLIKTRGQQVTLSCSPISGHRSVSWYQQTPGQGLQFLFEYFSETQRNKGNFPGRFSGRQFSNSRSEMNVSTLELGDSALYLCASSPTPTGLGYGYTFGSGTRLTVV.

This clone occurred a few times. Other DNA sequences in the same sample also yield this CDR3. This chain uses TRBV4-1 with TRBJ1-5; no definite D call. V was shortened by 0 bases and J by 4 bases, with 7 bases between the two germline ends. CDR3 size: 14 residues. Germline CDR1 reads MGHRA; CDR2 reads YSYEKL. For the CDR3, the DNA is TGCGCCAGCAGCCAAGATGGCAGTAATCAGCCCCAGCATTTT. As protein: CASSQDGSNQPQHF.

The genes are TRBV6-5 and TRBJ2-1, with D possibly matching TRBD1 (5 bases). Germline V lookup: CDR1 MNHEY, CDR2 SVGAGI. The CDR3 length is 12 residues. The V end lost 7 bases, the J end lost 9 bases, and 13 bases lay between the germline ends. The CDR3 nucleotides are TGTGCCAGCATCAACAGGAAGAGTGAGCAGTTCTTC. It codes for CASINRKSEQFF.

CDR3 sequence: CASSFPSGSNEQFF. Here the CDR3 DNA reads TGTGCCAGCAGCTTCCCTAGCGGTTCCAATGAGCAGTTCTTC. The chain combines TRBV7-2 with TRBJ2-1; TRBD2 aligns across 7 bases. The germline V gene encodes CDR1 SGHTA and CDR2 FQGNSA. J was trimmed by 6 bases and V by 3 bases; bases with no gene match: 5. The CDR3 consists of 14 residues.

The rearrangement joins TRBV6-5 to TRBJ2-5, with 7 positions matching TRBD2. The CDR3 covers 16 residues. Germline V CDR1 and CDR2: MNHEY, SVGAGI. Germline trimming cut 2 bases from V and 5 bases from J; bases unmatched to any gene: 11. Here the CDR3 DNA reads TGTGCCAGCAGTTACCCTAGCGGAAACGGGGGGGAGACCCAGTACTTC. This encodes CASSYPSGNGGETQYF.

This clone was detected only a few times. V usage is TRBV10-3 and J usage is TRBJ2-1, with 9 bases identical to TRBD2. V gave up 6 bases and J gave up 1 base; unmatched junction bases: 10. The germline gives CDR1 ENHRY, CDR2 SYGVKD. This CDR3 region has 17 residues. CDR3 in amino acids: CAIRGASGNLSYNEQFF. CDR3 sequence (DNA): TGTGCCATCAGAGGGGCTAGCGGGAACCTTTCCTACAATGAGCAGTTCTTC.